A selection of T cell receptor beta chains follows, all from one sample in a study of Ad26.COV2.S vaccination and SARS-CoV-2 variants. The assay was immunoSEQ multiplex PCR, and TCRdb's table has in-frame clones only and misses some. The sample yields 300,000 to 450,000 clones, 85% seen once. The material sequenced was peripheral blood, taken in a trial of Ad26.COV2.S vaccine versus placebo. Every receptor here comes from a person aged 18 to 65 who received the Ad26.COV2.S COVID-19 vaccine or a placebo. The CDR3 runs from the conserved cysteine through the conserved F or W. Each record gives: J gene, V gene, CDR3 protein.

TRBJ2-7 | TRBV5-5 | CASSPPPPGTYEQYF
TRBJ2-4 | TRBV6-4 | CASSDSMERSSDLAKNIQYF
TRBJ2-3 | TRBV7-2 | CASSLRSGTPQYF
TRBJ1-1 | TRBV19 | CASRRQRNTEAFF
TRBJ2-2 | TRBV5-1 | CASSTGETRTGELFF
TRBJ2-1 | TRBV4-2 | CATGLREQFF
TRBJ2-3 | TRBV19 | CASSMRGVSTDTQYF
TRBJ1-2 | TRBV11-2 | CASSKDRNYGYTF
TRBJ2-3 | TRBV29-1 | CSVESGDTQYF
TRBJ1-1 | TRBV12-3/TRBV12-4 | CASTGTGVTEAFF
TRBJ2-1 | TRBV7-2 | CASSSTGKAYNEQFF
TRBJ1-2 | TRBV2 | CASSEQGRHGYTF
TRBJ2-7 | TRBV6-1 | CASSEGAGTGFYEQYF
TRBJ2-1 | TRBV30 | CAWSGMSGSSYNEQFF
TRBJ1-1 | TRBV19 | CASRLNQGRTEAFF
TRBJ2-5 | TRBV18 | CASSIQTGEETQYF
TRBJ1-6 | TRBV6-5 | CASSRDRNSPLHF
TRBJ2-6 | TRBV10-3 | CAISEEGGSSGANVLTF
TRBJ1-1 | TRBV27 | CASSPDTRMNTEAFF